The rows below give T cell receptor beta chains drawn from one sample of a study of CD8 T cells in Susac syndrome. TCRdb reprocessed the immunoSEQ multiplex PCR reads with MiXCR, giving one entry per CDR3 protein. The sample yields about 71,000 distinct CDR3 sequences, 93% seen once. The sample taken for sequencing was CD4+ T cells from PBMCs. Receptors were obtained from a human donor with Susac syndrome. Each CDR3 is given with its conserved first and last residue. A D gene is named only where the DNA matches it firmly. A row's size may be missing; if present it is once, few, many or a size class.

TRBJ1-6	.	TRBV28	.	TGTGCCAGCAGTCTCCCCACCTCACCCCTCCACTTT	CASSLPTSPLHF
TRBJ1-5	.	TRBV30	.	TGTGCCTGGAGGCAAAGGGGGGAGTACCAGCCCCAGCATTTT	CAWRQRGEYQPQHF
TRBJ1-1	.	TRBV20-1	.	TGCAGTGCTAGGGTCAGTATGAACACTGAAGCTTTCTTT	CSARVSMNTEAFF
TRBJ1-1	TRBD1	TRBV5-1	once	TGCGCCAGCAGCTGGGACAGGGGGAACACTGAAGCTTTCTTT	CASSWDRGNTEAFF
TRBJ1-1	.	TRBV12-3/TRBV12-4	.	TGTGCCAGCAGTTTGGACCCTGGGGGGAACACTGAAGCTTTCTTT	CASSLDPGGNTEAFF
TRBJ2-7	.	TRBV29-1	.	TGCAGCGTAGGGAACCCCTACGAGCAGTACTTC	CSVGNPYEQYF
TRBJ1-2	TRBD1	TRBV7-2	.	TGTGCCAGCAGCTCCTCTGGGAGGGGGCTGTATGGCTACACCTTC	CASSSSGRGLYGYTF
TRBJ2-7	.	TRBV7-9	.	TGTGCCAGCAGCCCCGGGTCTACCTACGAGCAGTACTTC	CASSPGSTYEQYF
TRBJ1-2	.	TRBV28	.	TGTGCCAGCAGTTTAGGGACCCTAGGGGGTCAATATGGCTACACCTTC	CASSLGTLGGQYGYTF
TRBJ2-2	.	TRBV5-1	.	TGCGCCAGCAGCTTGGTTGTAGGCTCCGGGGAGCTGTTTTTT	CASSLVVGSGELFF
TRBJ1-2	TRBD1	TRBV28	.	TGTGCCAGCAGTAACGCAGGACAGGCTGAAAGCTACACCTTC	CASSNAGQAESYTF
TRBJ1-1	.	TRBV7-2	.	TGTGCCAGCAGCCTTCCCGGGGTCGTCGAGGCTTTCTTT	CASSLPGVVEAFF
TRBJ1-2	.	TRBV28	.	TGTGCCAGTCGGGACGGATCTAACTATGGCTACACCTTC	CASRDGSNYGYTF
TRBJ2-2	.	TRBV6-1	.	TGTGCCAGCAGTGTAGGGGGGAGAGGGGAGCTGTTTTTT	CASSVGGRGELFF
TRBJ1-2	.	TRBV7-9	once	TGTGCCAGCAGCTTAGGGGCAGGGCCTAACTATGGCTACACCTTC	CASSLGAGPNYGYTF
TRBJ2-5	.	TRBV5-6	.	TGTGCCAGCAGCTTGACAGTGAACACAGGGACCCAGTACTTC	CASSLTVNTGTQYF
TRBJ1-2	.	TRBV20-1	.	TGCAGTGCTAGAGATGGGCCTTCTAGCGGCTACACCTTC	CSARDGPSSGYTF
TRBJ2-2	.	TRBV9	.	TGTGCCAGCAGCGTTAGCTCGAACACCGGGGAGCTGTTTTTT	CASSVSSNTGELFF
TRBJ2-1	.	TRBV5-1	.	TGCGCCAGCAGAAGTACCAACTCCTACAATGAGCAGTTCTTC	CASRSTNSYNEQFF
TRBJ2-1	.	TRBV2	.	TGTGCCAGCAGTGAGTTAGCCCTCCCCAACAGTGAGCAGTTCTTC	CASSELALPNSEQFF
TRBJ2-1	TRBD2	TRBV7-6	.	TGTGCCAGCAGCTTACGGGGACTAGCGGGGGGAATCAGCTCCTACAATGAGCAGTTCTTC	CASSLRGLAGGISSYNEQFF
TRBJ1-4	.	TRBV28	.	TGTGCCAGCAGCTCCGATGAAAAACTGTTTTTT	CASSSDEKLFF
TRBJ1-1	.	TRBV20-1	.	TGCAGTGCCGTGGAGTCTCTGAACACTGAAGCTTTCTTT	CSAVESLNTEAFF
TRBJ1-1	.	TRBV3-1	.	TGTGCCAGCAGCCAAGATCTTCTAACAACCACTGAAGCTTTCTTT	CASSQDLLTTTEAFF
TRBJ2-5	TRBD1	TRBV12-3/TRBV12-4	.	TGTGCCAGCAGTTCCCAACAGGGGACAGAGACCCAGTACTTC	CASSSQQGTETQYF
TRBJ2-5	TRBD2	TRBV3-1	.	TGTGCCAGCAGACATAGCGGGACTCAAGAGACCCAGTACTTC	CASRHSGTQETQYF
TRBJ1-1	.	TRBV28	.	TGTGCCAGCAGTTCGACAGCTATGAACACTGAAGCTTTCTTT	CASSSTAMNTEAFF
TRBJ2-7	.	TRBV5-8	.	TGTGCCAGCAGCCGGACCAGGGGCGACGAGCAGTACTTC	CASSRTRGDEQYF
TRBJ1-4	.	TRBV30	.	TGTGCCTGGAGCAGACCGGGACACTCTCCTGAAAAACTGTTTTTT	CAWSRPGHSPEKLFF
TRBJ1-1	TRBD1	TRBV10-3	.	TGTGCCATCAGGACAGGGACGGAGAACACTGAAGCTTTCTTT	CAIRTGTENTEAFF
TRBJ2-2	.	TRBV4-1	few	TGCGCCAGCAGCCAAAGAAGTTTAGGGCCCGGGGAGCTGTTTTTT	CASSQRSLGPGELFF
TRBJ1-2	.	TRBV29-1	once	TGCAGCGTTGTAGAGCAAACCAACTATGGCTACACCTTC	CSVVEQTNYGYTF
TRBJ2-5	TRBD2	TRBV24-1	.	TGTGCCACCAGTGACAGGAGCGGGGGGTACCAAGAGACCCAGTACTTC	CATSDRSGGYQETQYF
TRBJ1-1	TRBD1	TRBV5-1	.	TGCGCCAGCAGCTTATACAGGGGAGGCACTGAAGCTTTCTTT	CASSLYRGGTEAFF
TRBJ1-4	.	TRBV4-3	.	TGCGCCAGCAGCCAAGTAGGTCGTAATGAAAAACTGTTTTTT	CASSQVGRNEKLFF
TRBJ1-5	TRBD1	TRBV6-2/TRBV6-3	.	TGTGCCAGCAGGGAGAGGGACAGGCGTCATCAGCCCCAGCATTTT	CASRERDRRHQPQHF
TRBJ2-7	.	TRBV30	.	TGTGCCTGGAGGGTGAACAGGGACTACGAGCAGTACTTC	CAWRVNRDYEQYF
TRBJ1-2	.	TRBV14	.	TGTGCCAGCAGCCAAGAACTCAGCCCTAACTATGGCTACACCTTC	CASSQELSPNYGYTF
TRBJ1-1	TRBD1	TRBV18	.	TGTGCCAGCTCACCGACAATTCAAGGGGGCTGGGACACTGAAGCTTTCTTT	CASSPTIQGGWDTEAFF
TRBJ1-5	.	TRBV25-1	.	TGTGCCAGCAAACTGGGGGGCACGAACAATCAGCCCCAGCATTTT	CASKLGGTNNQPQHF
TRBJ1-1	.	TRBV6-2/TRBV6-3	.	TGTGCCAGCAGTTCCGGACTGTCAACGGCTTTCTTT	CASSSGLSTAFF
TRBJ1-6	.	TRBV7-9	once	TGTGCCAGCAGCTTAGAAATTAGCAGTTCACCCCTCCACTTT	CASSLEISSSPLHF
TRBJ2-1	TRBD1	TRBV14	.	TGTGCCAGCCGAGACAGGGGGCGGTCCAATGAGCAGTTCTTC	CASRDRGRSNEQFF
TRBJ2-7	.	TRBV7-2	.	TGTGCCAGCAGCTTTCGGAAGGGCCTCTCCTACGAGCAGTACTTC	CASSFRKGLSYEQYF
TRBJ2-3	.	TRBV3-1	.	TGTGCCAGCAGCCAAGAAGGGTTTAATAGGGATACGCAGTATTTT	CASSQEGFNRDTQYF
TRBJ1-6	.	TRBV2	.	TGTGCCAGCAGTGAAGAGGCAGTGGATTCACCCCTCCACTTT	CASSEEAVDSPLHF
TRBJ1-5	.	TRBV6-2/TRBV6-3	.	TGTGCCAGCAGAGACAGGCCTCGAGGGCCCCAGCATTTT	CASRDRPRGPQHF
TRBJ1-2	TRBD1	TRBV15	.	TGTGCCACCAGCAGAGATCAAGGGGACAGCGGTCGCTTC	CATSRDQGDSGRF
TRBJ2-3	.	TRBV19	.	TGTGCCAGTAGCCCGGACAGAGTGGGGTTGGATACGCAGTATTTT	CASSPDRVGLDTQYF
TRBJ1-4	TRBD1	TRBV7-6	.	TGTGCCAGCAGCTTAGTGCCGACAGGGGGCGATGAAAAACTGTTTTTT	CASSLVPTGGDEKLFF
TRBJ2-7	TRBD2	TRBV20-1	.	TGCAGTGCCCCCCGGGGGGGGTTGTACGAGCAGTACTTC	CSAPRGGLYEQYF
TRBJ1-5	.	TRBV19	.	TGTGCCAGTAGTATAAGGGAAACACTCAATCAGCCCCAGCATTTT	CASSIRETLNQPQHF
TRBJ2-7	TRBD1	TRBV15	once	TGTGCCACCAGCAGAGATGGGACAGCGCGCTACGAGCAGTACTTC	CATSRDGTARYEQYF
TRBJ1-1	.	TRBV30	.	TGTGCCTGGAGTGTGTCAGAAGTGAACACTGAAGCTTTCTTT	CAWSVSEVNTEAFF
TRBJ1-2	.	TRBV9	.	TGTGCCAGCAGCCCCTTAGGACGTTATGGCTACACCTTC	CASSPLGRYGYTF